This T cell receptor (beta chain) was identified during a study of metastatic and nonmetastatic thyroid tumors (dated by TCRdb to about 2020). For context, the study as a whole: Repertoires were compared across peripheral blood and tumor or nodule tissue samples from malignant and benign thyroid patients. Results the study describes overall, beyond this receptor: In both blood and tumor samples, malignant tumors were reported to have significantly higher TCR beta diversity than benign nodules.

This clone was counted many times. Its antigen target is currently unknown. Base qualities are missing; no much larger clone stands one base away. No treatment had been received by any patient before thyroid surgery. Patient clinical samples collected from 2012 to 2018 were retrospectively analysed using T-cell receptor beta sequencing. Libraries were constructed by PCR. The instrument was an Illumina HiSeq 4000. High-throughput sequencing was used to profile the TCR beta-chain CDR3 region of every patient. The authors' analysis ran thus. CDR3 differences across clinicopathological groups were used to build a classifier for discriminating distant-metastatic papillary thyroid cancer patients. To measure repertoire diversity the researchers used the Shannon index, while the Morisita-Horn index served to gauge how similar the tumor and blood repertoires were. Using fastp trimming at Q25 and MiXCR clonotype assembly, TCRdb reanalyzed the public sequencing data and kept in-frame beta chains. The V and J calls, along with clone size, are taken from TCRdb and not from the paper's own processing. This sample is represented by tens of thousands of clones; roughly a quarter of them were singletons. 3% to 3.5% of the sample lies in the top ten.

This sequence originates from a male donor with papillary thyroid cancer or a benign thyroid nodule (not recorded which). Some clones in this sample may be carry-over from other donors' samples. The sequencing input was blood.

CDR3 region: CASSDGTDSGNTIYF. The DNA is as follows: TGTGCCAGCAGCGACGGGACGGACTCTGGAAACACCATATATTTT. The rearrangement combines TRBV13 with TRBJ1-3; TRBD1 might be the D gene, on 5 matching bases. CDR1 PRHDT and CDR2 FYEKMQ were looked up in the germline V gene (reference sequence). The CDR3 sequence holds 15 residues, the cysteine and phenylalanine included. Only the CDR3 DNA is retained, 45 bases long and in frame from the first base. V lost 5 bases and J lost 0 bases; the stretch between them is 11 bases long. The CDR3 plus the reference TRBV13 and TRBJ1-3 genes for the other parts give the full variable domain: AAGVIQSPRHLIKEKRETATLKCYPIPRHDTVYWYQQGPGQDPQFLISFYEKMQSDKGSIPDRFSAQQFSDYHSELNMSSLELGDSALYFCASSDGTDSGNTIYFGEGSWLTVV.